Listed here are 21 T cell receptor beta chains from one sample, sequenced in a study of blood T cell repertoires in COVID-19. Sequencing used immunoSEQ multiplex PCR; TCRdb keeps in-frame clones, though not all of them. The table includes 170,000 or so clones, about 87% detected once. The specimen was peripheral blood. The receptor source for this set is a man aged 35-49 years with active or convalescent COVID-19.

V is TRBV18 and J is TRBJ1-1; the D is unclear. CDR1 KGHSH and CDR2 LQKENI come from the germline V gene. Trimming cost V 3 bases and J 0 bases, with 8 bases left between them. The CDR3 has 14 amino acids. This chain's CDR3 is CASSPGSMNTEAFF. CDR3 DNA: TGTGCCAGCTCACCGGGCAGCATGAACACTGAAGCTTTCTTT.

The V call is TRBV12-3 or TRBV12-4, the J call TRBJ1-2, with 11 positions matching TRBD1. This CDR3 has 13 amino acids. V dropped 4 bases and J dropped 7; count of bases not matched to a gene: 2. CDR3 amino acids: CASSSDRGLGYTF. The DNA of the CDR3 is TGTGCCAGCAGTTCGGACAGGGGGCTTGGCTACACCTTC.

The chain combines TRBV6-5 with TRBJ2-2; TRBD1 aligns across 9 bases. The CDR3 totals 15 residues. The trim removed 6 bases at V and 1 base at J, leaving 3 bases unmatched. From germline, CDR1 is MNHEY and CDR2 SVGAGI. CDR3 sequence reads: CASRKDRGNTGELFF. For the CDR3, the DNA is TGTGCCAGCAGAAAGGACAGGGGGAACACCGGGGAGCTGTTTTTT.

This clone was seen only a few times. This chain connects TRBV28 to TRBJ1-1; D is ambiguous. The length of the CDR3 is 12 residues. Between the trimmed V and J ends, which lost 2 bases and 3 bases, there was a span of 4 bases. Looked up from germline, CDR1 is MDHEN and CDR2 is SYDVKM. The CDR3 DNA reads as TGTGCCAGCAGTTTACCTCACACTGAAGCTTTCTTT. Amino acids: CASSLPHTEAFF.

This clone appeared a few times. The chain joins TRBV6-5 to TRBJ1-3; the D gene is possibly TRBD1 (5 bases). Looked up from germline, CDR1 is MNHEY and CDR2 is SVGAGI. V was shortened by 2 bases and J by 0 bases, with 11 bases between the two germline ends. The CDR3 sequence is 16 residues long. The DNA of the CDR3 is TGTGCCAGCAGTTACCCGTCAGGGTCCTCTGGAAACACCATATATTTT. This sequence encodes CASSYPSGSSGNTIYF.

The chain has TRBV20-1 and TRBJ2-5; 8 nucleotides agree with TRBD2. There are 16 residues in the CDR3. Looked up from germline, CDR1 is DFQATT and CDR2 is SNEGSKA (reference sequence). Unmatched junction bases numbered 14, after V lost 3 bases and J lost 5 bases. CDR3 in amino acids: CSASSPSGGLGETQYF. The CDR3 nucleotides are TGCAGTGCTAGTTCCCCCAGCGGGGGCCTCGGGGAGACCCAGTACTTC.

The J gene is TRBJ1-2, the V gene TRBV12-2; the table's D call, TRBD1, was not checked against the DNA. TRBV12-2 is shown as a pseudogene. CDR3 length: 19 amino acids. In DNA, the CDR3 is TGTGCAAGTCGATGCCCCGCCCGGGACAGGGTAACGGTTTCCTATGGCTACACCTTC. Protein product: CASRCPARDRVTVSYGYTF.

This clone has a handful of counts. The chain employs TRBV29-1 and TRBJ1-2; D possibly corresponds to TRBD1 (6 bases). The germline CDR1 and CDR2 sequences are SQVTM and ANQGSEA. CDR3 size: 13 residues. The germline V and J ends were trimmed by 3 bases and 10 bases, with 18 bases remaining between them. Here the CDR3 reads CSVDTAQGRYYTF. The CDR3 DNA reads TGCAGCGTTGACACTGCACAGGGAAGGTACTACACCTTC.

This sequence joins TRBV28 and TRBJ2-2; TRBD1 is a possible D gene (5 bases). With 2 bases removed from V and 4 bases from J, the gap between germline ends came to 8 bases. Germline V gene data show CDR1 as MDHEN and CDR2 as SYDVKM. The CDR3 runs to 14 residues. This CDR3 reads CASSLRTGTGELFF. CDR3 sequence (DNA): TGTGCCAGCAGTTTACGAACAGGCACCGGGGAGCTGTTTTTT. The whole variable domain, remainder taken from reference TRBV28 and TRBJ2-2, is DVKVTQSSRYLVKRTGEKVFLECVQDMDHENMFWYRQDPGLGLRLIYFSYDVKMKEKGDIPEGYSVSREKKERFSLILESASTNQTSMYLCASSLRTGTGELFFGEGSRLTVL.

DNA for the CDR3: TGTGCCTGGAGCGAGGCTAGCGGGGGCCAGACCCAACTGAGCACAGATACGCAGTATTTT. Protein: CAWSEASGGQTQLSTDTQYF. V gene TRBV30 combines with J gene TRBJ2-3; 10 bases match TRBD2. CDR1 and CDR2 from the germline V gene are GTSNPN and SVGIG (reference sequence). The length of the CDR3 is 20 residues. Trimming took 3 bases from V and 0 from J; bases not matched to a gene: 18.

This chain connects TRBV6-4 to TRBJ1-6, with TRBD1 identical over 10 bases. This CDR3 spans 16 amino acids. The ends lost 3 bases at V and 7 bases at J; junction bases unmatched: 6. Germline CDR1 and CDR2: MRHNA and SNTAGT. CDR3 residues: CASSDPDRGRNSPLHF. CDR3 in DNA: TGTGCCAGCAGTGATCCAGACAGGGGGCGAAATTCACCCCTCCACTTT.

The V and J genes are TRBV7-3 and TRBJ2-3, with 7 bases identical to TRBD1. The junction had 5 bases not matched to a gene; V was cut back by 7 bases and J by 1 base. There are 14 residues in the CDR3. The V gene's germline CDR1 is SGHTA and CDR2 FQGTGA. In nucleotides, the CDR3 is TGTGCCAGCAAGAGGGACAGTGGCACAGATACGCAGTATTTT. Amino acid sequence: CASKRDSGTDTQYF.

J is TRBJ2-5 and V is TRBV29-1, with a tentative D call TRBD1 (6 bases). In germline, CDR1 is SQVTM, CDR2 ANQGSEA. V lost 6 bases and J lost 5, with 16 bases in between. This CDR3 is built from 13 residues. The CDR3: CSVRDTPMETQYF. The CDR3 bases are TGCAGCGTACGGGACACCCCGATGGAGACCCAGTACTTC.

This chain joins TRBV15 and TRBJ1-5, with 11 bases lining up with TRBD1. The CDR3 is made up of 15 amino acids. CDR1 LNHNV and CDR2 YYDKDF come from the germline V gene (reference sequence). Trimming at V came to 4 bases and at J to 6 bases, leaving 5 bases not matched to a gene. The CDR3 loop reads CATSTQGTGGQPQHF. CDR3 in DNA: TGTGCCACCAGCACTCAGGGGACAGGGGGTCAGCCCCAGCATTTT.

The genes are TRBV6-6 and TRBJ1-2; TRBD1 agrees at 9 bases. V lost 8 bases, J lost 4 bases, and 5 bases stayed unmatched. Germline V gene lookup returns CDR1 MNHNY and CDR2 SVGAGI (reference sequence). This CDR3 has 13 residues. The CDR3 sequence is CASSGQGSYGYTF. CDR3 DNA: TGTGCCAGCTCGGGACAGGGTAGCTATGGCTACACCTTC.

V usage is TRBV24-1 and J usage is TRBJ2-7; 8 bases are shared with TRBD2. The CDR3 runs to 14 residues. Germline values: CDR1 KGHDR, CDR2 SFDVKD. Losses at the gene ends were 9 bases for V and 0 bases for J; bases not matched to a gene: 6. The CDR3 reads CATAAGGTSYEQYF. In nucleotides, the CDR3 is TGTGCCACCGCCGCGGGGGGTACCTCCTACGAGCAGTACTTC.

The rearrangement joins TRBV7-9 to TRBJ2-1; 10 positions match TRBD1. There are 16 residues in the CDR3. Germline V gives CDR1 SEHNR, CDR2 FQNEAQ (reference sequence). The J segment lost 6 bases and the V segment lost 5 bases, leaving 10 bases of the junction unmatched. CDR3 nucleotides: TGTGCCAGCAGCATAGGGGGGACAGGGGTCCGCAATGAGCAGTTCTTC. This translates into CASSIGGTGVRNEQFF.

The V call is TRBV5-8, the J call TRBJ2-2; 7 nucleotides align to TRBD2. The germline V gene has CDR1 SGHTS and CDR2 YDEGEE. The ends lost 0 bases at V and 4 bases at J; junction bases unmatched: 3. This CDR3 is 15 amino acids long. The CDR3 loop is CASSLASGRTGELFF. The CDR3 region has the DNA TGTGCCAGCAGCTTGGCTAGCGGCCGCACCGGGGAGCTGTTTTTT.

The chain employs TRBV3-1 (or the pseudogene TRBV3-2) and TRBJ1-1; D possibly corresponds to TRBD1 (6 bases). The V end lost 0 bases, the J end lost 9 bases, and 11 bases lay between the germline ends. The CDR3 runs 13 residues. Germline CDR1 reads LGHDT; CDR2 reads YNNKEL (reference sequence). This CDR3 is CASSQERQGKAFF. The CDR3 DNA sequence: TGTGCCAGCAGCCAAGAAAGGCAGGGGAAAGCTTTCTTT.

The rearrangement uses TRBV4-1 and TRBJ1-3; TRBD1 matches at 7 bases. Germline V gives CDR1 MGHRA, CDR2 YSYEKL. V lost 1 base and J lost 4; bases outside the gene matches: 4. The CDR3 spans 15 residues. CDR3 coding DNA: TGCGCCAGCAGCCAAGTGACAGGGAGCGGAAACACCATATATTTT. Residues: CASSQVTGSGNTIYF.

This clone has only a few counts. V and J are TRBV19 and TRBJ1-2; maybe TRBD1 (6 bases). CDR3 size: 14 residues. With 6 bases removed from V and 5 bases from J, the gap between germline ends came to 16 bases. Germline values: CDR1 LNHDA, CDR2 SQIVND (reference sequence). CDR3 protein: CASSNEGQGYGYTF. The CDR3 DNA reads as TGTGCCAGTAGCAACGAGGGCCAGGGGTATGGCTACACCTTC.